The TCR beta chain described here comes from a study of vaccination and CD4 T cells after COVID-19. Looking at the study overall: Cultures that served as controls received a CEFX pool, an HIV-1 Nef pool, or no peptide.

Regarding this clonotype: The target antigen is unknown.

The treatment here: roughly 11-day PBMC culture with coronavirus spike peptide pools or control peptides (ViraFEST assay). J was trimmed by 12 bases and V by 2 bases; bases with no gene match: 21. The CDR3 length is 19 residues. Germline V gene lookup returns CDR1 MDHEN and CDR2 SYDVKM. An Oncomine TCR Beta short-read assay was used to sequence the DNA from cultured CD4+ T cells. MiXCR was run by TCRdb on the PCR reads, yielding one entry per CDR3 protein. The data contain 9,500 to 15,000 distinct CDR3 sequences, 50% of them singletons. This clonotype was obtained from a human donor who had recovered from COVID-19. Material: CD4+ T cells from blood, cultured in vitro. J is TRBJ1-6 and V is TRBV28; TRBD1 matches at 8 bases. CDR3 region: CASSLNYFSGGDPEGPLHF. Written as DNA, the CDR3 is TGTGCCAGCAGTTTAAATTATTTTTCAGGGGGCGACCCGGAGGGACCCCTCCACTTT.